Each of the 26 T cell receptor beta chains below was sequenced from the same sample in a study of shared clonotypes between healthy human individuals. Profiling relied on immunoSEQ multiplex PCR, and the TCRdb table lists in-frame clones only, not all of them. The sample records more than 2 million clones, around 95% being singletons. The source material was naive CD4+ T cells sorted from blood. Subset: CD45RA+ positively selected. The receptors stem from a young man in good health.

This sequence joins TRBV9 and TRBJ1-4; D call uncertain. The V end was cut by 0 bases, the J end by 8 bases, with 11 bases between. The CDR3 covers 14 residues. Germline V gene lookup returns CDR1 SGDLS and CDR2 YYNGEE. CDR3 residues: CASSVGWDREKLFF. CDR3 coding DNA: TGTGCCAGCAGCGTAGGCTGGGATCGGGAAAAACTGTTTTTT.

V and J are TRBV5-1 and TRBJ2-2, with D tentatively TRBD1 (6 bases). Germline V gene data show CDR1 as SGHRS and CDR2 as YFSETQ. The CDR3 has 15 amino acids. The ends were cut back, 4 bases at V and 7 bases at J, with 17 bases in the middle. The CDR3 loop reads CASSATTGSVGELFF. In DNA, the CDR3 is TGCGCCAGCAGCGCCACCACAGGGTCGGTCGGGGAGCTGTTTTTT.

Only a few counts were recorded for this clone. This CDR3 reads CANTQGNYGYTF. In nucleotides, the CDR3 is TGTGCCAACACTCAGGGTAACTATGGCTACACCTTC. V usage is TRBV19 and J usage is TRBJ1-2; perhaps TRBD1 as D (5 bases). V was trimmed by 10 bases and J by 1 base, leaving 10 bases between them. CDR3 length: 12 amino acids. CDR1 and CDR2 from the germline V gene are LNHDA and SQIVND (reference sequence).

The rearrangement links TRBV5-4 to TRBJ2-7, with TRBD1 matching over 7 bases. Germline CDR1 reads SGHNT; CDR2 reads YYREEE (reference sequence). The CDR3 length is 15 residues. J gave up 3 bases and V 4 bases, and 10 bases lay outside the gene matches. CDR3 nucleotides: TGTGCCAGCAGCAACACCCAGGGGGTAGGCTACGAGCAGTACTTC. The encoded protein is CASSNTQGVGYEQYF.

The chain links TRBV11-3 to TRBJ1-1, with D perhaps TRBD1 (6 bases). The V gene lost 5 bases and the J gene lost 4 bases, with 14 bases spanning the gap. The CDR3 is 14 amino acids. The germline CDR1 and CDR2 sequences are SGHNT and YENEEA. For the CDR3, the DNA is TGTGCCAGCAGCCGCTCAGGGGCGGGCACTGAAGCTTTCTTT. It yields the protein CASSRSGAGTEAFF.

This sequence joins TRBV6-1 and TRBJ1-2, with D possibly matching TRBD1 (5 bases). This CDR3 comprises 13 residues. The V end was cut by 1 base, the J end by 8 bases, with 11 bases between. Per the germline V gene, CDR1 is MNHNS and CDR2 is SASEGT. In DNA, the CDR3 is TGTGCCAGCAGTGAAGGGGGGAGAGGGGGCTACACCTTC. Protein: CASSEGGRGGYTF.

The rearrangement links TRBV7-9 to TRBJ1-2, with 9 bases that match TRBD1. The CDR3 runs to 16 residues. The germline gives CDR1 SEHNR, CDR2 FQNEAQ (reference sequence). V shed 5 bases, J shed 10 bases, and the junction held 17 bases outside the gene matches. This CDR3 reads CASSQLGQGLTIVYTF. The CDR3 nucleotides are TGTGCCAGCAGCCAATTGGGACAGGGACTTACTATCGTCTACACCTTC.

This sequence joins TRBV11-2 and TRBJ2-1, with D possibly being TRBD1 or TRBD2 (6 bases each). The CDR3 totals 15 residues. CDR1 and CDR2 from the germline V gene are SGHAT and FQNNGV. V was clipped by 5 bases and J by 8 bases, with 19 bases between them. CDR3 in amino acids: CASSLRGARVDEQFF. The CDR3 DNA sequence: TGTGCCAGCAGCCTAAGGGGGGCCCGGGTGGATGAGCAGTTCTTC.

DNA of the CDR3: TGTGCCAGCGGGGGCCGTGGGGAGACCCAGTACTTC. Its translation is CASGGRGETQYF. The chain is built from TRBV6-5 and TRBJ2-5; weak D call: TRBD1 (6 bases). The CDR3 is 12 residues long. The germline CDR1 and CDR2 sequences are MNHEY and SVGAGI. Trimming left V 8 bases short and J 5 bases short, with 12 bases between.

CDR3 nucleotide sequence: TGTGCCAGCACTGGGACAGGGGGGAGGGAAAAACTGTTTTTT. The encoded protein is CASTGTGGREKLFF. The chain recombines TRBV11-2 with TRBJ1-4, with 11 bases that match TRBD1. CDR3 length: 14 residues. CDR1 and CDR2 (germline): SGHAT, FQNNGV. Trimming cost V 7 bases and J 8 bases; bases outside gene matches: 6. Drawing the rest from reference TRBV11-2 and TRBJ1-4, the complete variable domain is EAGVAQSPRYKIIEKRQSVAFWCNPISGHATLYWYQQILGQGPKLLIQFQNNGVVDDSQLPKDRFSAERLKGVDSTLKIQPAKLEDSAVYLCASTGTGGREKLFFGSGTQLSVL.

The chain couples TRBV6-5 to TRBJ2-3; TRBD2 is a possible D gene (5 bases). Germline CDR1 is MNHEY and CDR2 is SVGAGI. Trimming removed 4 bases at V and 10 bases at J, with 15 bases between. CDR3 size: 13 residues. CDR3: CASSSQTTSAQYF. Here the CDR3 DNA reads TGTGCCAGCAGTTCCCAGACTACATCTGCGCAGTATTTT.

V is TRBV10-3 and J is TRBJ2-3; 7 nucleotides line up with TRBD1. With 8 bases clipped from V and 3 bases from J, the junction kept 8 bases outside the gene matches. Germline V gene data show CDR1 as ENHRY and CDR2 as SYGVKD. This CDR3 spans 14 amino acids. The CDR3 DNA is TGTGCCATCGCTCCACAGGGGAATACAGATACGCAGTATTTT. Amino acid sequence: CAIAPQGNTDTQYF.

The chain has TRBV7-9 and TRBJ2-3, with TRBD1 identical over 7 bases. Looked up from germline, CDR1 is SEHNR and CDR2 is FQNEAQ (reference sequence). The CDR3 covers 15 residues. V shed 5 bases and J 6 bases; nucleotides not matched to a gene: 11. CDR3 loop: CASSRYTKDRDTQYF. In DNA, the CDR3 is TGTGCCAGCAGCCGTTATACAAAGGACAGGGATACGCAGTATTTT.

Regarding this clone: The sample carries other DNA sequences with the same CDR3. The rearrangement links TRBV6-1 to TRBJ2-7; D is undetermined. The CDR3 extends over 13 amino acids. The V gene's germline CDR1 is MNHNS and CDR2 SASEGT. V lost 3 bases to trimming and J lost 0 bases, with 6 bases between them. The CDR3 sequence is CASSDGFSYEQYF. The CDR3, as DNA: TGTGCCAGCAGTGACGGCTTCTCCTACGAGCAGTACTTC.

J is TRBJ1-6 and V is TRBV7-3; no clear D gene. Germline values: CDR1 SGHTA, CDR2 FQGTGA. The V end was cut by 2 bases, the J end by 7 bases, with 6 bases between. This CDR3 comprises 13 residues. This CDR3 reads CASSLSFNSPLHF. CDR3 bases: TGTGCCAGCAGCTTATCATTCAATTCACCCCTCCACTTT.

The CDR3 DNA reads TGTGCCAGCAGCTCGCTGCGGGAGGGTAATGAGCAGTTCTTC. Encoded protein: CASSSLREGNEQFF. The chain uses TRBV7-2 and TRBJ2-1, with 9 bases matching TRBD2. CDR3 size: 14 residues. Germline V gene data show CDR1 as SGHTA and CDR2 as FQGNSA. Trimming took 4 bases from V and 7 from J; bases not matched to a gene: 5.

This sequence joins TRBV28 and TRBJ2-7, with a weak D call TRBD2 (5 bases). This CDR3 has 14 amino acids. In germline, CDR1 is MDHEN, CDR2 SYDVKM. Trimming took off 0 bases at V and 2 bases at J, with 8 bases between the two ends. The DNA for the CDR3 is TGTGCCAGCAGTTTATGGAGGGAGCCCTACGAGCAGTACTTC. It codes for CASSLWREPYEQYF.

This sequence joins TRBV15 and TRBJ1-5, with a tentative D call TRBD1 (6 bases). The V end lost 0 bases, the J end lost 3 bases, and 12 bases lay between the germline ends. This CDR3 region has 16 residues. Germline values: CDR1 LNHNV, CDR2 YYDKDF (reference sequence). The CDR3: CATSREGAGLNQPQHF. CDR3 nucleotide sequence: TGTGCCACCAGCAGAGAGGGGGCGGGCCTCAATCAGCCCCAGCATTTT.

The V call is TRBV30, the J call TRBJ2-1; no definite D call. Germline loops: CDR1 GTSNPN, CDR2 SVGIG (reference sequence). The CDR3 is 13 residues long. With 3 bases removed from V and 4 bases from J, the gap between germline ends came to 10 bases. As DNA, the CDR3 is TGTGCCTGGAGAACGGGCCAGTACAATGAGCAGTTCTTC. Its protein product is CAWRTGQYNEQFF.

This chain joins TRBV9 and TRBJ2-7; tentative D call: TRBD1 (5 bases). This CDR3 has 13 residues. V gave up 9 bases and J gave up 2 bases, with 15 bases separating them. The V gene's germline CDR1 is SGDLS and CDR2 YYNGEE. In nucleotides, the CDR3 is TGTGCCACAATAGGGGCGCACACCTACGAGCAGTACTTC. Translated, it gives CATIGAHTYEQYF. Combining the CDR3 with reference TRBV9 and TRBJ2-7 gives the whole variable domain DSGVTQTPKHLITATGQRVTLRCSPRSGDLSVYWYQQSLDQGLQFLIQYYNGEERAKGNILERFSAQQFPDLHSELNLSSLELGDSALYFCATIGAHTYEQYFGPGTRLTVT.

For this clone: Other DNA sequences within the sample encode an identical CDR3. The J gene is TRBJ1-1, the V gene TRBV9; 9 bases agree with TRBD1. Germline V gives CDR1 SGDLS, CDR2 YYNGEE. V lost 0 bases and J lost 1; bases outside the gene matches: 1. The CDR3 has 15 residues. CDR3 nucleotides: TGTGCCAGCAGCGTAGCGGGACAGGGGAACACTGAAGCTTTCTTT. Protein sequence: CASSVAGQGNTEAFF.

To note about this clone: The identical CDR3 is also encoded by other nucleotide sequences in the sample. J is TRBJ1-5 and V is TRBV5-1; no definite D call. The V gene's germline CDR1 is SGHRS and CDR2 YFSETQ. This CDR3 is 14 amino acids long. V was trimmed by 0 bases and J by 3 bases, leaving 7 bases between them. This chain's CDR3 is CASSLDSTNQPQHF. The DNA of the CDR3 is TGCGCCAGCAGCTTGGACAGCACCAATCAGCCCCAGCATTTT.

The genes are TRBV29-1 and TRBJ1-3; D might be TRBD1 (6 bases). This CDR3 region has 15 residues. From germline, CDR1 is SQVTM and CDR2 ANQGSEA. V was cut by 1 base and J by 3 bases, with 13 bases left in between. Written as DNA, the CDR3 is TGCAGCGTTGAAGGGGAAGGGGGAATTGGAAACACCATATATTTT. Its protein product is CSVEGEGGIGNTIYF.

The chain employs TRBV18 and TRBJ2-3, with unresolved D. The CDR3 length is 13 residues. The V end was cut by 6 bases, the J end by 4 bases, with 11 bases between. From germline, CDR1 is KGHSH and CDR2 LQKENI. The CDR3 here is CASSSLSADTQYF. The CDR3 DNA follows: TGTGCCAGCTCGTCCTTAAGCGCAGATACGCAGTATTTT.

This chain joins TRBV11-3 and TRBJ2-1; 10 nucleotides align to TRBD1. The CDR3 covers 17 residues. From germline, CDR1 is SGHNT and CDR2 YENEEA. The V segment lost 6 bases and the J segment 10 bases; nucleotides outside the gene matches: 18. This chain's CDR3 is CASSPTTGTGAIWEQFF. The CDR3 DNA sequence: TGTGCCAGCAGTCCGACTACCGGGACAGGGGCCATTTGGGAGCAGTTCTTC.

The CDR3: CASSRREGALAKNIQYF. CDR3 in DNA: TGTGCCAGCTCACGGCGAGAGGGGGCTCTGGCCAAAAACATTCAGTACTTC. The chain recombines TRBV18 with TRBJ2-4; 7 bases are a match to TRBD1. Trimming removed 4 bases from V and 1 base from J; junction bases left unmatched: 10. In germline, CDR1 is KGHSH, CDR2 LQKENI. This CDR3 is built from 17 residues.